Listed below are T cell receptor beta chains from one sample, sequenced in a study of T cell responses to AZD1222 COVID-19 vaccine. Here immunoSEQ multiplex PCR was the method, and the copy in TCRdb shows in-frame clones only, minus some. The sample carries 100,000 to 150,000 clones, about 89% recorded once. The specimen comprised peripheral blood, sampled on day 0 of AZD1222 vaccination. Receptor source: an adult in good health. Each CDR3 is given with its conserved first and last residue. The D gene is left open where the match is weak. The size of a clone is reported for some rows only, either as once, few or many, or as a class for expanded clones.

d_call,v_call,j_call,clone_size,cdr3_aa,cdr3_nt
TRBD1,TRBV27,TRBJ1-1,.,CASSPRTGIGLEAFF,TGTGCCAGCAGTCCGCGGACAGGGATCGGCCTTGAAGCTTTCTTT
.,TRBV3-1/TRBV3-2,TRBJ2-5,.,CASSQDAGTLGGTQYF,TGTGCCAGCAGCCAAGACGCCGGGACACTCGGTGGGACCCAGTACTTC
.,TRBV18,TRBJ2-7,.,CASSPTTRSYEQYF,TGTGCCAGCTCACCCACAACCAGGTCTTACGAGCAGTACTTC
.,TRBV3-1/TRBV3-2,TRBJ1-6,.,CASSLQGNSPLHF,TGTGCCAGCAGTCTGCAGGGAAATTCACCCCTCCACTTT
.,TRBV7-6,TRBJ1-1,.,CASSPGLIAFF,TGTGCCAGCAGCCCCGGATTAATAGCTTTCTTT
.,TRBV24-1,TRBJ2-1,.,CATSRGPSADLAEQFF,TGTGCCACCAGTCGGGGGCCTAGCGCGGACTTAGCAGAGCAGTTCTTC
TRBD1,TRBV6-5,TRBJ2-1,.,CASSTAGGSYNEQFF,TGTGCCAGCAGCACCGCAGGGGGCTCCTACAATGAGCAGTTCTTC
.,TRBV10-3,TRBJ1-5,.,CAISPGQDDQPQHF,TGTGCCATCAGCCCGGGACAAGATGATCAGCCCCAGCATTTT
TRBD1,TRBV6-5,TRBJ2-7,.,CASSYGDRGYEQYF,TGTGCCAGCAGTTACGGGGACAGGGGTTACGAGCAGTACTTC
.,TRBV6-5,TRBJ1-2,.,CASSSTGNYGYTF,TGTGCCAGCAGTTCGACAGGCAACTATGGCTACACCTTC
TRBD1,TRBV7-3,TRBJ1-2,.,CASSQDRDSYGYTF,TGTGCCAGCAGCCAGGACCGGGACAGCTATGGCTACACCTTC
TRBD2,TRBV5-5,TRBJ2-3,.,CASIPPGLAGAPDTQYF,TGTGCCAGCATCCCGCCCGGACTAGCGGGGGCCCCAGATACGCAGTATTTT
.,TRBV11-3,TRBJ2-3,.,CASSSSLTDTQYF,TGTGCCAGCAGCTCCTCCCTAACAGATACGCAGTATTTT
TRBD1,TRBV11-3,TRBJ2-3,.,CASSRTGQGDTQYF,TGTGCCAGCAGCCGGACAGGGCAAGGAGATACGCAGTATTTT
.,TRBV15,TRBJ1-1,.,CATSSRGSNTEAFF,TGTGCCACCAGCTCCAGGGGTTCGAACACTGAAGCTTTCTTT
TRBD1,TRBV28,TRBJ1-2,.,CAIRQGANYGYTF,TGTGCCATTAGACAGGGAGCTAACTATGGCTACACCTTC
.,TRBV7-9,TRBJ2-3,.,CASSLAQDTQYF,TGTGCCAGCAGCTTAGCCCAAGATACGCAGTATTTT
.,TRBV28,TRBJ1-5,.,CASSPPDNQPQHF,TGTGCCAGCAGTCCCCCGGATAATCAGCCCCAGCATTTT
TRBD1,TRBV27,TRBJ1-2,once,CASSLSGDRPNYGYTF,TGTGCCAGCAGTTTATCTGGGGACAGACCTAACTATGGCTACACCTTC
.,TRBV28,TRBJ1-4,few,CASSPSSGREKLFF,TGTGCCAGCAGCCCGTCTTCGGGAAGAGAAAAACTGTTTTTT
TRBD1,TRBV5-1,TRBJ1-1,.,CASRSGTAGNTEAFF,TGCGCCAGCAGGTCCGGGACAGCCGGGAACACTGAAGCTTTCTTT
TRBD1,TRBV4-1,TRBJ1-2,.,CASSQTGQGRVTF,TGCGCCAGCAGCCAGACGGGACAGGGGCGAGTCACCTTC
TRBD1,TRBV5-5,TRBJ1-2,once,CASSLNRDRGFINYGYTF,TGTGCCAGCAGCTTGAACCGGGACAGGGGCTTCATAAACTATGGCTACACCTTC
.,TRBV11-2,TRBJ2-1,.,CASSTAGGGHNEQFF,TGTGCCAGCAGCACCGCAGGGGGAGGCCACAATGAGCAGTTCTTC
.,TRBV10-3,TRBJ1-1,.,CAISPGRVGAEAFF,TGTGCCATCAGTCCTGGCCGGGTGGGGGCTGAAGCTTTCTTT
TRBD2,TRBV29-1,TRBJ2-7,.,CSVEGTSGRSLYEQYF,TGCAGCGTTGAAGGGACTAGCGGGAGGAGTCTATACGAGCAGTACTTC
.,TRBV1,TRBJ2-5,.,CTSSQGKDSGPQETQYF,TGCACCAGCAGCCAAGGAAAGGATAGCGGGCCCCAAGAGACCCAGTACTTC
.,TRBV5-1,TRBJ2-2,.,CASSHFWDTGELFF,TGCGCCAGCAGCCATTTTTGGGACACCGGGGAGCTGTTTTTT
TRBD1,TRBV10-1,TRBJ1-5,few,CASSNKTGTGVCHF,TGCGCCAGCAGTAACAAGACCGGGACAGGTGTGTGTCATTTT
.,TRBV5-1,TRBJ1-2,.,CASSLVTQGGGYTF,TGCGCCAGCAGCTTGGTAACACAGGGCGGTGGCTACACCTTC
TRBD1,TRBV19,TRBJ1-6,.,CASSIRDRALGSPLHF,TGTGCCAGTAGTATCCGGGACAGGGCTCTAGGCTCACCCCTCCACTTT
.,TRBV30,TRBJ1-1,.,CAWRQTNTEAFF,TGTGCCTGGAGACAGACGAACACTGAAGCTTTCTTT
.,TRBV3-1/TRBV3-2,TRBJ1-3,.,CASSQAGNTIYF,TGTGCCAGCAGCCAAGCAGGAAACACCATATATTTT
TRBD2,TRBV2,TRBJ2-1,.,CASSEERGYYNEQFF,TGTGCCAGCAGTGAAGAGCGGGGGTACTACAATGAGCAGTTCTTC
.,TRBV5-1,TRBJ2-3,.,CASSLNWGDTQYF,TGCGCCAGCAGCTTAAATTGGGGGGATACGCAGTATTTT
.,TRBV28,TRBJ2-2,.,CASSQGFVNGELFF,TGTGCCAGCAGTCAGGGGTTTGTTAACGGGGAGCTGTTTTTT
.,TRBV5-5,TRBJ2-5,.,CASSLDAGRETQYF,TGTGCCAGCAGCTTGGATGCAGGGCGAGAGACCCAGTACTTC
.,TRBV7-2,TRBJ2-1,.,CASSYQASGAGNEQFF,TGTGCCAGCAGCTACCAGGCCTCGGGGGCGGGGAATGAGCAGTTCTTC
.,TRBV12-3/TRBV12-4,TRBJ1-2,.,CASSADYYYGYTF,TGTGCCAGCAGTGCGGACTACTACTATGGCTACACCTTC
TRBD1,TRBV5-5,TRBJ1-1,.,CASSLRQGGGRTINTEAFF,TGTGCCAGCAGCTTACGACAGGGTGGAGGCCGGACAATAAACACTGAAGCTTTCTTT
.,TRBV24-1,TRBJ1-2,.,CATSDLFQAVGYTF,TGTGCCACCAGTGATTTGTTCCAGGCCGTCGGCTACACCTTC
.,TRBV6-1,TRBJ2-6,few,CASSEKGARISGANVLTF,TGTGCCAGCAGTGAAAAGGGCGCGCGAATCTCTGGGGCCAACGTCCTGACTTTC
TRBD2,TRBV11-2,TRBJ2-1,once,CASSLMTSGGNEQFF,TGTGCCAGCAGCTTAATGACTAGCGGGGGCAATGAGCAGTTCTTC
TRBD2,TRBV29-1,TRBJ2-7,.,CSVAGGGIEQYF,TGCAGCGTGGCGGGAGGGGGAATTGAGCAGTACTTC
.,TRBV5-1,TRBJ1-2,.,CASSASQEYYGYTF,TGCGCCAGCAGCGCCTCACAGGAGTACTATGGCTACACCTTC
TRBD1,TRBV7-8,TRBJ1-2,once,CASSLGQGFHYGYTF,TGTGCCAGCAGCTTAGGACAGGGGTTTCACTATGGCTACACCTTC
.,TRBV4-3,TRBJ1-1,.,CASSQEGGYSTEAFF,TGCGCCAGCAGCCAAGAGGGGGGTTACAGCACTGAAGCTTTCTTT
.,TRBV28,TRBJ1-4,once,CASSGRQNGDEKLFF,TGTGCCAGCAGTGGGAGACAGAACGGAGATGAAAAACTGTTTTTT
TRBD2,TRBV12-3/TRBV12-4,TRBJ2-5,.,CASSSAGEETQYF,TGTGCCAGCAGTTCGGCGGGGGAAGAGACCCAGTACTTC
TRBD2,TRBV4-2,TRBJ2-1,.,CASSPRVGGGSYNEQFF,TGTGCCAGCAGCCCCAGGGTCGGCGGGGGGTCTTACAATGAGCAGTTCTTC
.,TRBV6-1,TRBJ1-2,.,CASRPGAMAYGYTF,TGTGCCAGCAGACCAGGAGCGATGGCCTATGGCTACACCTTC
.,TRBV4-1,TRBJ2-7,few,CASSQSPTETYEQYF,TGCGCCAGCAGCCAATCCCCGACGGAAACCTACGAGCAGTACTTC
.,TRBV5-4,TRBJ1-2,.,CASRLVDGDGYTF,TGTGCCAGCAGACTCGTGGACGGGGATGGCTACACCTTC
.,TRBV3-1/TRBV3-2,TRBJ1-2,.,CASSQDQGRNYGYTF,TGTGCCAGCAGCCAAGATCAGGGCCGAAACTATGGCTACACCTTC